Listed here are 8 T cell receptor beta chains from one sample, sequenced in a study of shared clonotypes between healthy human individuals. Some clones are missing from TCRdb's copy, which holds only in-frame ones; the method was immunoSEQ multiplex PCR. Among approximately 2.3 million clones listed, approximately 95% were seen once. Specimen: naive CD4+ T cells from PBMCs. Subset defined: CD45RA+ positively selected. Source of these receptors: a man aged 18 to 35 in good health. Some clones in this sample may be carry-over from other donors' samples.

The chain employs TRBV2 and TRBJ2-5, with D perhaps matching TRBD2 (6 bases). The V gene's germline CDR1 is SNHLY and CDR2 FYNNEI. This CDR3 has 15 amino acids. V lost 7 bases and J 2 bases, leaving 17 bases between the germline ends. CDR3 DNA: TGTGCCAGCAACGGAGGGAATAACAGACAAGAGACCCAGTACTTC. Translation: CASNGGNNRQETQYF.

The CDR3 is CASSRQIYGGWNEQFF. CDR3 in DNA: TGTGCCAGCAGCCGACAAATTTATGGGGGGTGGAATGAGCAGTTCTTC. The chain employs TRBV7-2 and TRBJ2-1; tentatively, D is TRBD2 (6 bases). The germline V and J ends were trimmed by 5 bases and 7 bases, with 21 bases remaining between them. Germline lookup yields CDR1 SGHTA and CDR2 FQGNSA. The CDR3 length is 16 residues.

This clone appeared a single time. V usage is TRBV6-5 and J usage is TRBJ1-5; D perhaps matches TRBD1 (6 bases). CDR1 and CDR2 (germline): MNHEY, SVGAGI. The CDR3 runs to 15 residues. Trimming left V 0 bases short and J 5 bases short, with 11 bases between. The CDR3 loop reads CASSYSTGRDQPQHF. The CDR3 DNA reads TGTGCCAGCAGTTACTCTACAGGGAGGGATCAGCCCCAGCATTTT.

The chain joins TRBV7-6 to TRBJ1-1, with D hard to call. V lost 1 base and J lost 8, with 5 bases in between. This CDR3 comprises 11 residues. Germline V gene lookup returns CDR1 SGHVS and CDR2 FNYEAQ. The CDR3 loop reads CASSLGEEAFF. The CDR3 region has the DNA TGTGCCAGCAGCTTAGGAGAGGAAGCTTTCTTT. Complete variable domain (other parts from reference TRBV7-6 and TRBJ1-1): GAGVSQSPRYKVTKRGQDVALRCDPISGHVSLYWYRQALGQGPEFLTYFNYEAQQDKSGLPNDRFSAERPEGSISTLTIQRTEQRDSAMYRCASSLGEEAFFGQGTRLTVV.

The V gene is TRBV7-2, the J gene TRBJ2-3; 8 nucleotides match TRBD2. Losses at the gene ends were 3 bases for V and 3 bases for J; bases not matched to a gene: 8. The CDR3 loop spans 16 amino acids. Per the germline V gene, CDR1 is SGHTA and CDR2 is FQGNSA. CDR3 sequence (DNA): TGTGCCAGCAGCTTGGCCGGGACTAGAGAAACAGATACGCAGTATTTT. This translates into CASSLAGTRETDTQYF.

The V gene is TRBV2, the J gene TRBJ1-2, with D uncertain. V lost 4 bases and J lost 4, with 10 bases in between. Germline CDR1 is SNHLY and CDR2 is FYNNEI. The CDR3 covers 13 residues. The CDR3 spells CASSVRDGYGYTF. DNA of the CDR3: TGTGCCAGCAGTGTGCGGGATGGCTATGGCTACACCTTC.

The rearrangement links TRBV9 to TRBJ2-3, with D hard to call. CDR3 length: 15 amino acids. Between the trimmed V and J ends, which lost 0 bases and 0 bases, there was a span of 8 bases. Germline V CDR1 and CDR2: SGDLS, YYNGEE. The CDR3 DNA reads as TGTGCCAGCAGCGTAGGGATTACTAGCACAGATACGCAGTATTTT. This codes for CASSVGITSTDTQYF.

The chain has TRBV5-6 and TRBJ1-1, with a tentative D call TRBD1 (5 bases). The germline CDR1 and CDR2 sequences are SGHDT and YYEEEE. The CDR3 totals 13 residues. With 5 bases removed from V and 5 bases from J, the gap between germline ends came to 13 bases. CDR3 nucleotide sequence: TGTGCCAGCAGTCTGGGGGGATTTACTGAAGCTTTCTTT. Translation gives CASSLGGFTEAFF.